This T cell receptor (beta chain) appears in the sequencing data of a study of blood T cell repertoires in COVID-19. The CDR3 contains 15 residues. Germline V gene lookup returns CDR1 SGHTA and CDR2 FQGTGA. V lost 2 bases and J lost 2; bases outside the gene matches: 3. The protocol was immunoSEQ multiplex PCR, while the TCRdb copy is restricted to in-frame clones and leaves out a portion. Among about 300,000 clones, 85% were seen once, and the ten largest hold around 1.8%. Input material: PBMCs or T cells enriched from blood (not recorded which). The receptor comes from a woman in her twenties or thirties who had been exposed to COVID-19. The V call is TRBV7-3, the J call TRBJ2-1; the match to TRBD1 covers 7 bases. CDR3 region: CASSLDRDPYNEQFF. For the CDR3, the DNA is TGTGCCAGCAGCTTAGACAGGGACCCCTACAATGAGCAGTTCTTC.